The clone carrying this TCR beta chain was seen many times. The antigen remains undetermined. The sample originates from a study of spatial heterogeneity in lung cancer. The CDR3 sequence is 17 residues long. CDR1 SGDLS and CDR2 YYNGEE come from the germline V gene. V was trimmed by 4 bases and J by 1 base, leaving 18 bases between them. The sample's time point: sample taken at primary tumor resection. Whole RNA, which was extracted from tumor, nontumor lung tissue or frozen PBMC, was sequenced without any cell sorting. TCRdb independently ran MiXCR on the 5' RACE reads; one entry per CDR3 protein. Of 20,000 to 25,000 distinct CDR3 sequences in the sample, approximately 5.8% were seen once. Study-level points and caveats: The appearance of ubiquitous expanded tumor TCRs in blood was greater at resection than follow-up.

Sequencing was performed on PBMCs, taken at surgery. V usage is TRBV9 and J usage is TRBJ1-5, with D possibly TRBD1 on 6 matching bases. This sequence was found in a male donor with early-stage non-small cell lung cancer. The CDR3 loop is CASSRGPGQLSNQPQHF. The CDR3 DNA reads TGTGCCAGCAGCCGCGGTCCGGGACAACTAAGCAATCAGCCCCAGCATTTT.